The 17 T cell receptor beta chains listed next were all sequenced from one sample in a study of OX40 agonist ivuxolimab in advanced cancers. The data were produced by immunoSEQ multiplex PCR, yet TCRdb's version contains in-frame clones alone and is incomplete. The data show 30,000 to 45,000 clones, with 74% seen just once and roughly 20% held by the top ten. Sequences were derived from CD4+ or CD8+ T cells sorted from blood, sampled in a trial of the OX40 agonist ivuxolimab. All receptors derive from an adult with an advanced solid tumor such as melanoma, head and neck, liver or kidney cancer.

This clone was counted between two and nine times. This sequence joins TRBV6-5 and TRBJ1-1; D is undetermined. Germline assignment: CDR1 MNHEY and CDR2 SVGAGI. The CDR3 spans 13 residues. Trimming left V 5 bases short and J 4 bases short, with 11 bases between. CDR3 protein: CASSLSSRTEAFF. CDR3 coding DNA: TGTGCCAGCAGTCTGAGTAGTCGCACTGAAGCTTTCTTT.

CDR3 sequence (DNA): TGTGCCAGCAGCCCAGCCCGGACACTAAACACTGAAGCTTTCTTT. This encodes CASSPARTLNTEAFF. The chain couples TRBV11-2 to TRBJ1-1, with a tentative D call TRBD1 (5 bases). The V gene's germline CDR1 is SGHAT and CDR2 FQNNGV. CDR3 length equals 15 residues. V was pared by 5 bases and J by 2 bases, with 15 bases between.

V usage is TRBV19 and J usage is TRBJ1-2; D is perhaps TRBD1 (5 bases). Germline CDR1 is LNHDA and CDR2 is SQIVND (reference sequence). V lost 6 bases and J lost 7, with 21 bases in between. The CDR3 is made up of 15 amino acids. Here the CDR3 reads CASRDHRRAFRGYTF. In DNA form, the CDR3 reads TGTGCCAGTAGAGACCACAGGCGCGCGTTCCGTGGCTACACCTTC.

This chain joins TRBV19 and TRBJ1-1; TRBD1 might be the D (6 bases). Germline V gene sequence: CDR1 LNHDA, CDR2 SQIVND (reference sequence). The CDR3 loop spans 15 amino acids. Between the trimmed V and J ends, which lost 5 bases and 4 bases, there was a span of 17 bases. The CDR3 reads CASSPPQGPGTEAFF. Written as DNA, the CDR3 is TGTGCCAGTAGTCCACCCCAGGGGCCGGGCACTGAAGCTTTCTTT.

V gene TRBV5-1 combines with J gene TRBJ2-3; 11 positions agree with TRBD1. CDR3 size: 15 residues. The germline CDR1 and CDR2 sequences are SGHRS and YFSETQ. Trimming at V came to 0 bases and at J to 9 bases, leaving 6 bases not matched to a gene. CDR3 DNA sequence: TGCGCCAGCAGCTTGGAAGGACAGGGGGCGCGAACGCAGTATTTT. As protein: CASSLEGQGARTQYF.

This chain joins TRBV2 and TRBJ2-5; D may be TRBD2 (6 bases). Trimming cost V 3 bases and J 6 bases, with 14 bases left between them. CDR1 is SNHLY and CDR2 is FYNNEI in the germline V gene. This CDR3 region has 14 residues. Here the CDR3 DNA reads TGTGCCAGCAGTGAGACCCCCGGAGGGAAGACCCAGTACTTC. This gives the protein CASSETPGGKTQYF.

The chain links TRBV25-1 to TRBJ2-5; D may match TRBD1 or TRBD2 (5 bases each). Trimming took 4 bases from V and 2 from J, leaving 14 bases between them. This CDR3 comprises 15 residues. Germline CDR1 reads MGHDK; CDR2 reads SYGVNS. CDR3 sequence (DNA): TGTGCCAGCAGTGCTTCGGGACCGACTCAAGAGACCCAGTACTTC. It yields the protein CASSASGPTQETQYF.

The CDR3 nucleotides are TGTGCCAGTAGTATAGTTGGCAGACTTACTAACTATGGCTACACCTTC. This encodes CASSIVGRLTNYGYTF. V and J are TRBV19 and TRBJ1-2; D call uncertain. V shed 1 base and J shed 0 bases, with 12 bases lying between them. Germline loops: CDR1 LNHDA, CDR2 SQIVND (reference sequence). This CDR3 is built from 16 residues.

V is TRBV6-6 and J is TRBJ1-1; D is ambiguous. Germline V gene lookup returns CDR1 MNHNY and CDR2 SVGAGI (reference sequence). The CDR3 is 13 amino acids. V lost 5 bases and J 1 base, leaving 8 bases between the germline ends. CDR3 sequence: CASSNSQNTEAFF. The CDR3 nucleotides read TGTGCCAGCAGTAATAGCCAGAACACTGAAGCTTTCTTT.

This clone has a handful of counts. In the same sample, other DNA sequences code for this CDR3. The chain has TRBV7-9 and TRBJ2-7, with 9 bases fitting TRBD2. The CDR3 runs to 15 residues. The germline gives CDR1 SEHNR, CDR2 FQNEAQ (reference sequence). V lost 1 base to trimming and J lost 6 bases; unmatched junction nucleotides: 7. The DNA of the CDR3 is TGTGCCAGCAGCTTAGAGGCGGGGGGGGGCGGCGAGCAGTACTTC. It codes for CASSLEAGGGGEQYF.

The chain recombines TRBV6-6 with TRBJ2-2; maybe TRBD2 (7 bases). From germline, CDR1 is MNHNY and CDR2 SVGAGI (reference sequence). Trimming cost V 4 bases and J 0 bases, with 12 bases left between them. This CDR3 has 16 amino acids. CDR3 sequence (DNA): TGTGCCAGCAGTTGGGGGGGGCCCGCGAACACCGGGGAGCTGTTTTTT. Translated: CASSWGGPANTGELFF.

The rearrangement links TRBV28 to TRBJ1-2; D is uncertain. The V and J ends lost 8 bases and 0 bases respectively, with 7 bases between them. Germline V CDR1 and CDR2: MDHEN, SYDVKM. CDR3 length equals 12 residues. The DNA of the CDR3 is TGTGCCAGCGGGCTTTCTAACTATGGCTACACCTTC. Its protein product is CASGLSNYGYTF.

The V gene is TRBV6-6, the J gene TRBJ1-1; D is undetermined. The CDR3 is made up of 11 amino acids. Trimming shortened V by 6 bases and J by 8 bases, and 10 bases separated the two germline ends. CDR1 MNHNY and CDR2 SVGAGI come from the germline V gene (reference sequence). CDR3: CASRPGGEAFF. CDR3 DNA sequence: TGTGCCAGCAGACCCGGTGGCGAAGCTTTCTTT.

The chain uses TRBV13 and TRBJ1-1; D gene uncertain. This CDR3 is 14 amino acids long. Trimming removed 4 bases from V and 1 base from J, with 10 bases in between. CDR1 and CDR2 from the germline V gene are PRHDT and FYEKMQ (reference sequence). In DNA, the CDR3 is TGTGCCAGCAGCTATATCAGAGGGAACACTGAAGCTTTCTTT. It codes for CASSYIRGNTEAFF.

The gene calls are TRBV19 and TRBJ2-7; 8 bases map to TRBD1. The V gene's germline CDR1 is LNHDA and CDR2 SQIVND (reference sequence). The V gene end was trimmed by 4 bases and the J gene end by 3 bases; junction bases not matched to a gene: 2. This CDR3 is built from 13 residues. CDR3 sequence reads: CASSTGGGYEQYV. As DNA, the CDR3 is TGTGCCAGTAGTACAGGGGGCGGCTACGAGCAGTACGTC.

The J gene is TRBJ1-5, the V gene TRBV27; possibly TRBD1 for D (6 bases). Germline CDR1 reads MNHEY; CDR2 reads SMNVEV (reference sequence). The CDR3 runs 13 residues. Trimming shortened V by 3 bases and J by 6 bases, and 9 bases separated the two germline ends. The CDR3 DNA follows: TGTGCCAGCAGTTTTTCAGGGGCTCAGCCCCAGCATTTT. Residues: CASSFSGAQPQHF.

The rearrangement uses TRBV6-5 and TRBJ1-5, with TRBD1 matching over 9 bases. CDR3 size: 13 residues. V shed 6 bases and J 9 bases; nucleotides not matched to a gene: 6. CDR1 is MNHEY, CDR2 SVGAGI, per germline. The CDR3 coding sequence is TGTGCCAGCAGGGATACAGGGGGCAGGCCCCAGCATTTT. Translation: CASRDTGGRPQHF.